Reported below is one TCR beta chain. V lost 7 bases to trimming and J lost 6 bases; unmatched junction nucleotides: 7. Germline values: CDR1 MNHEY, CDR2 SVGAGI. There are 13 residues in the CDR3. Authors' data handling: It was from reference gene primer amplification that nucleated cell counts were estimated. Libraries were prepared by immunoSEQ multiplex PCR; TCRdb keeps only in-frame clonotypes and omits some of them. That table supplies the V and J calls and clone size; D and trimming were determined from the DNA. Altogether 95,000 to 100,000 clones are present, about 87% being singletons, with the ten largest covering roughly 12%. The sample comes from a study of blood T cell repertoires in COVID-19. On the study more broadly: Samples came from the United States, Italy and Spain, spanning acute and convalescent COVID-19. T cells, B-cell-depleted T cells, or PBMCs supplied cDNA or gDNA.

The genes are TRBV6-5 and TRBJ1-1; 8 nucleotides agree with TRBD1. The sequenced material came from peripheral blood. The sequence came from a young woman with acute or convalescent COVID-19. The CDR3 here is CASTGQGGPEAFF. As DNA, the CDR3 is TGTGCCAGCACCGGACAGGGAGGGCCTGAAGCTTTCTTT.